This entry features one T cell receptor (beta chain) sequence. The data stem from a study of blood T cell repertoires in COVID-19. Study context: Acute and convalescent COVID-19 samples came from the United States, Italy and Spain. Nucleic acid was either cDNA or gDNA, and it came from T cells, B-cell-depleted T cells, or PBMCs.

The CDR3 contains 14 residues. Per the germline V gene, CDR1 is GTSNPN and CDR2 is SVGIG (reference sequence). Trimming shortened V by 1 base and J by 0 bases, and 9 bases separated the two germline ends. Original handling: Estimation of nucleated cell counts relied on the amplification of reference gene primers. Profiling relied on immunoSEQ multiplex PCR, and the TCRdb table lists in-frame clones only, not all of them. For V, J and clone size, that table is used; D and trimming come from the DNA. The sample has about 62,000 clones; roughly 92% are singletons. This receptor was taken from a human donor in a cohort sampled during active COVID-19. J is TRBJ1-1 and V is TRBV30; D is perhaps TRBD1 (5 bases). The sequenced sample consisted of peripheral blood. The CDR3 is CAWSADTLNTEAFF. CDR3 bases: TGTGCCTGGAGTGCGGACACCTTGAACACTGAAGCTTTCTTT.